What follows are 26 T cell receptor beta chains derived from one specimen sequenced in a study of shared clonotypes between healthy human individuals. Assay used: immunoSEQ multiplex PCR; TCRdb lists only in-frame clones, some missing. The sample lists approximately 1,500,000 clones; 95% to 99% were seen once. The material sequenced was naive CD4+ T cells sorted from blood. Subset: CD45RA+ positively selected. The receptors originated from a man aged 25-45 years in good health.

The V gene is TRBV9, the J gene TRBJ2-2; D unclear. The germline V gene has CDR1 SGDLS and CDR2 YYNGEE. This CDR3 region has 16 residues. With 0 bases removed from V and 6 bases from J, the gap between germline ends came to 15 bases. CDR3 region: CASSVVSGFNAGELFF. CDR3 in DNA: TGTGCCAGCAGCGTAGTGAGTGGGTTCAACGCCGGGGAGCTGTTTTTT.

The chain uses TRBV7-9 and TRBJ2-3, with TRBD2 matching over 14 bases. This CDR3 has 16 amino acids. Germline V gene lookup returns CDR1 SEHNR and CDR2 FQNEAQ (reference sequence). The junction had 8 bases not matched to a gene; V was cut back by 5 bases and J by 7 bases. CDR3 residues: CASSRGTSGRHNTQYF. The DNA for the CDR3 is TGTGCCAGCAGCCGGGGGACTAGCGGGAGACATAATACGCAGTATTTT.

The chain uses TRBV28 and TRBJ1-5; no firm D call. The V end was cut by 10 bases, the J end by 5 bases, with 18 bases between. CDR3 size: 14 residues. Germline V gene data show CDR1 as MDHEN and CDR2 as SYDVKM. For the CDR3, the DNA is TGTGCCACCCAGCGATCCTCGACCTATCAGCCCCAGCATTTT. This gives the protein CATQRSSTYQPQHF. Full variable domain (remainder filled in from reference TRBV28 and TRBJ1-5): DVKVTQSSRYLVKRTGEKVFLECVQDMDHENMFWYRQDPGLGLRLIYFSYDVKMKEKGDIPEGYSVSREKKERFSLILESASTNQTSMYLCATQRSSTYQPQHFGDGTRLSIL.

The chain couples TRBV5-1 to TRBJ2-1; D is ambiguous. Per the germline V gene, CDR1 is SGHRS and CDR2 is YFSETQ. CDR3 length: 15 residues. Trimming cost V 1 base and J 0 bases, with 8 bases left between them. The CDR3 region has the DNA TGCGCCAGCAGCTTGACGTCAACCTCCTACAATGAGCAGTTCTTC. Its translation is CASSLTSTSYNEQFF.

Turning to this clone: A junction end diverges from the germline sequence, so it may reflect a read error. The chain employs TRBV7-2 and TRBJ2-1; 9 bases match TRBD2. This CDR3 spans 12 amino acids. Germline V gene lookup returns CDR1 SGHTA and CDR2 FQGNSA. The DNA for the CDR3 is TGTGCCAGCAGCCCCGGACTAGCGTCAAACCTCTTC. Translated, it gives CASSPGLASNLF.

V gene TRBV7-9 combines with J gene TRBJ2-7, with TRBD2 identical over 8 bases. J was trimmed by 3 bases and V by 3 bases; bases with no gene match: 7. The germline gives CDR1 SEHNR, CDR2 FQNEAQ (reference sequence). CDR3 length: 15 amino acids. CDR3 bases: TGTGCCAGCAGCTTCCCCGGGACTAGGTTCTACGAGCAGTACTTC. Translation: CASSFPGTRFYEQYF.

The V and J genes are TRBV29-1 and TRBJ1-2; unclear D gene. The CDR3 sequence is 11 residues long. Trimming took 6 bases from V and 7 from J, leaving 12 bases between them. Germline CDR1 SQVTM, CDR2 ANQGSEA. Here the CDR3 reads CSVERNGGYTF. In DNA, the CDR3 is TGCAGCGTAGAGAGAAATGGTGGCTACACCTTC. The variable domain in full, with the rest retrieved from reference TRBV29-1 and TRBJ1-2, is SAVISQKPSRDICQRGTSLTIQCQVDSQVTMMFWYRQQPGQSLTLIATANQGSEATYESGFVIDKFPISRPNLTFSTLTVSNMSPEDSSIYLCSVERNGGYTFGSGTRLTVV.

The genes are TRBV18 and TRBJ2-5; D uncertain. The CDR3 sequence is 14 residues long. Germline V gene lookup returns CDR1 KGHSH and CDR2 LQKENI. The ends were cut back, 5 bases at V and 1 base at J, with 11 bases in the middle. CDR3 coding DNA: TGTGCCAGCTCAAAGTCGGACCTCCAAGAGACCCAGTACTTC. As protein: CASSKSDLQETQYF.

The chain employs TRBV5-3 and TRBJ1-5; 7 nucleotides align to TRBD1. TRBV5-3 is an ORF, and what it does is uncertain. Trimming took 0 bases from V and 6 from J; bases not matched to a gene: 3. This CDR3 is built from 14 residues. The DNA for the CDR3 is TGTGCCAGAAGCTTGGGACAGGGAGGTCAGCCCCAGCATTTT. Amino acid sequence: CARSLGQGGQPQHF.

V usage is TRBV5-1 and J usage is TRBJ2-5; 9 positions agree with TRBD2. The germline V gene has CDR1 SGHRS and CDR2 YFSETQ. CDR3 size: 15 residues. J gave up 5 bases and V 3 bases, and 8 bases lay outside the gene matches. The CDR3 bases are TGCGCCAGCAGCTCCGGGACTAGCATTGTGGAGACCCAGTACTTC. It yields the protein CASSSGTSIVETQYF.

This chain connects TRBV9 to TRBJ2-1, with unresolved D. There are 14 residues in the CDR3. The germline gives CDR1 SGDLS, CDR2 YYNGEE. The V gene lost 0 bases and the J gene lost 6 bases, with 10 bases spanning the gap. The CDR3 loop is CASSVDSRVNEQFF. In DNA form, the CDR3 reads TGTGCCAGCAGCGTAGACTCCCGTGTCAATGAGCAGTTCTTC.

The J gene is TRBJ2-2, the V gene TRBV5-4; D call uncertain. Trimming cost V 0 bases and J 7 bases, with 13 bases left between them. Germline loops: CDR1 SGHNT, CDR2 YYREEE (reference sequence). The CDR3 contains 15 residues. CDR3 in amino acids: CASSLVDREGGELFF. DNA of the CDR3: TGTGCCAGCAGCTTGGTCGATAGGGAAGGCGGGGAGCTGTTTTTT.

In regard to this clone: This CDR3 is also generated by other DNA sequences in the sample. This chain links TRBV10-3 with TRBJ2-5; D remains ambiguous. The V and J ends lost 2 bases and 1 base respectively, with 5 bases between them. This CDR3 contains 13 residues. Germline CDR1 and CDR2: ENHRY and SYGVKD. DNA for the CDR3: TGTGCCATCAGTGAGGCGGTCCAAGAGACCCAGTACTTC. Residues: CAISEAVQETQYF.

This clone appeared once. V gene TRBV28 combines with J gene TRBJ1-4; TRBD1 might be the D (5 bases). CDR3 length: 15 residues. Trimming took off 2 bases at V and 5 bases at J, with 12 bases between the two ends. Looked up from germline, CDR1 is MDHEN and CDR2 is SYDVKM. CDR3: CASSLPGVVNEKLFF. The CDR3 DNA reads TGTGCCAGCAGTTTACCGGGGGTAGTGAATGAAAAACTGTTTTTT.

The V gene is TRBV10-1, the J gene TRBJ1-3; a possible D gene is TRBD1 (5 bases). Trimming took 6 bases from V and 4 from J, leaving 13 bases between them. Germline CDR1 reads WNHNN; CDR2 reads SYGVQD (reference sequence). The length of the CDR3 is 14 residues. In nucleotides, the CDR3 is TGCGCCAGCAGCGGGGACCCATCGGGAAACACCATATATTTT. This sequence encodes CASSGDPSGNTIYF.

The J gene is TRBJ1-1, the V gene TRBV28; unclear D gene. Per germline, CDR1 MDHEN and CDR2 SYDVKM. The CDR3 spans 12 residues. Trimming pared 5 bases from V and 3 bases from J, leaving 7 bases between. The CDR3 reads CASSQRDTEAFF. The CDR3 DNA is TGTGCCAGCAGTCAGAGGGACACTGAAGCTTTCTTT.

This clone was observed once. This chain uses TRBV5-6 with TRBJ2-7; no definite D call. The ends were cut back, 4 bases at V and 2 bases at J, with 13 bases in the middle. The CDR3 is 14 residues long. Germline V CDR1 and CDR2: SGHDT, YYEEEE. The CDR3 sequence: CASSPGGSPYEQYF. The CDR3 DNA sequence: TGTGCCAGCAGCCCCGGCGGCTCCCCCTACGAGCAGTACTTC.

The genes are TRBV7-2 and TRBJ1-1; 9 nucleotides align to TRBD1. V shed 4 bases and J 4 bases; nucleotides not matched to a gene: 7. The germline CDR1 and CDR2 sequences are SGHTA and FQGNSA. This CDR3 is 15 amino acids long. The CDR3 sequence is CASSSAGTGPTEAFF. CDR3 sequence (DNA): TGTGCCAGCAGCTCTGCCGGGACAGGGCCCACTGAAGCTTTCTTT.

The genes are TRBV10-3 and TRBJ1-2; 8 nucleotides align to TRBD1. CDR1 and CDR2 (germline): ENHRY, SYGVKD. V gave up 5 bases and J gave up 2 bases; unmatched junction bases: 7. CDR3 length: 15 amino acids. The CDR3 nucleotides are TGTGCCATCAGTCTCGGGACAGGAACGAACTATGGCTACACCTTC. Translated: CAISLGTGTNYGYTF.

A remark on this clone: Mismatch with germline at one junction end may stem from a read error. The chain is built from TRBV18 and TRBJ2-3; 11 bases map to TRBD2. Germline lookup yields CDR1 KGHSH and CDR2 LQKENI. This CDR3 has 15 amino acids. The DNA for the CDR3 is TGTGCCAGCTCACAAGTCTCTAGCGGGAGGACGTCGGGGAATTTT. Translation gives CASSQVSSGRTSGNF. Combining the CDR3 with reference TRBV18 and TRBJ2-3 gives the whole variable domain NAGVMQNPRHLVRRRGQEARLRCSPMKGHSHVYWYRQLPEEGLKFMVYLQKENIIDESGMPKERFSAEFPKEGPSILRIQQVVRGDSAAYFCASSQVSSGRTSGNFGPGTRLTVL.

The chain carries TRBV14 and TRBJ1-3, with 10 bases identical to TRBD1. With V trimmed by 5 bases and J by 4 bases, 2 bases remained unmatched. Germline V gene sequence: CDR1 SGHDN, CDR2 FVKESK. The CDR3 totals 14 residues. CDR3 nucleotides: TGTGCCAGCAGCGTGGGACAGGGGGGAAACACCATATATTTT. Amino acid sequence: CASSVGQGGNTIYF.

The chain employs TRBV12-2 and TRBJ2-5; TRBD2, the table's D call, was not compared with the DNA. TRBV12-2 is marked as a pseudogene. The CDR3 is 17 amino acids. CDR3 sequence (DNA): TGTGCAAGTCGCTTAGGGGGACTAGCGGGAGGAGAAGAGACCCAGTACTTC. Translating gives CASRLGGLAGGEETQYF.

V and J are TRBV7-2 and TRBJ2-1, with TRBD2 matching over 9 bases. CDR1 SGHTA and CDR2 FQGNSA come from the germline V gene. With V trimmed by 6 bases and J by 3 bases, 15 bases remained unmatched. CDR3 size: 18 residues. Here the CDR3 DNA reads TGTGCCAGCAGGGGGACGATTTTAGCGGGAGAGAACTACAATGAGCAGTTCTTC. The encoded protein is CASRGTILAGENYNEQFF.

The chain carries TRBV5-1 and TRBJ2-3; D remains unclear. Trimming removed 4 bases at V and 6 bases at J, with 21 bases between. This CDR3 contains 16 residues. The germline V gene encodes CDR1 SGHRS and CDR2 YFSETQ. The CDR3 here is CASSGEGVRMGDTQYF. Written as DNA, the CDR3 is TGCGCCAGCAGCGGAGAAGGAGTCAGGATGGGCGATACGCAGTATTTT.

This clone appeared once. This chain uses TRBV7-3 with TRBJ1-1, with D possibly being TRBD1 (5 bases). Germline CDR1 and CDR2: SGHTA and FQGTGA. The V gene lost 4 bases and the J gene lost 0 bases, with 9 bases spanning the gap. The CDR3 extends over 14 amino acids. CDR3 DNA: TGTGCCAGCAGCTCGGGACCGATGAACACTGAAGCTTTCTTT. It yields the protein CASSSGPMNTEAFF. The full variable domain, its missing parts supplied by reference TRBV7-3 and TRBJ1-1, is GAGVSQTPSNKVTEKGKYVELRCDPISGHTALYWYRQSLGQGPEFLIYFQGTGAADDSGLPNDRFFAVRPEGSVSTLKIQRTERGDSAVYLCASSSGPMNTEAFFGQGTRLTVV.

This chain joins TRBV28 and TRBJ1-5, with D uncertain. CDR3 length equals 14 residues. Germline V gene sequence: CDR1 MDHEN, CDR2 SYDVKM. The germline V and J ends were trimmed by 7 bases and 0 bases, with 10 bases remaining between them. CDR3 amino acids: CASTFTLSNQPQHF. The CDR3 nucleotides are TGTGCCAGCACCTTTACCCTTAGCAATCAGCCCCAGCATTTT.